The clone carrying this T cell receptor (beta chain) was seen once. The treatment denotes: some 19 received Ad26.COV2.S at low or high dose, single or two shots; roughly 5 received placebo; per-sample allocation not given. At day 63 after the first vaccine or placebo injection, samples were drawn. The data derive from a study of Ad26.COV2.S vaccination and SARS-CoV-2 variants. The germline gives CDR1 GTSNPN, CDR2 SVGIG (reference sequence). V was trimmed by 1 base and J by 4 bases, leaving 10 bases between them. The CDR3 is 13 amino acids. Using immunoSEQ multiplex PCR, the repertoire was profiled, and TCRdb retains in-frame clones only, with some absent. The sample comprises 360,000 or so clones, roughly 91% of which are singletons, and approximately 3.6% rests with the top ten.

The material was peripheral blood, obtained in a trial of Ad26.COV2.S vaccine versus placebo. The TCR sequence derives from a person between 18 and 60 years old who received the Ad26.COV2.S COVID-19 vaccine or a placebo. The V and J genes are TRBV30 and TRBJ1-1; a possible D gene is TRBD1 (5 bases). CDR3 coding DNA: TGTGCCTGGAGTGCAGGGATGGGCACTGAAGCTTTCTTT. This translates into CAWSAGMGTEAFF.